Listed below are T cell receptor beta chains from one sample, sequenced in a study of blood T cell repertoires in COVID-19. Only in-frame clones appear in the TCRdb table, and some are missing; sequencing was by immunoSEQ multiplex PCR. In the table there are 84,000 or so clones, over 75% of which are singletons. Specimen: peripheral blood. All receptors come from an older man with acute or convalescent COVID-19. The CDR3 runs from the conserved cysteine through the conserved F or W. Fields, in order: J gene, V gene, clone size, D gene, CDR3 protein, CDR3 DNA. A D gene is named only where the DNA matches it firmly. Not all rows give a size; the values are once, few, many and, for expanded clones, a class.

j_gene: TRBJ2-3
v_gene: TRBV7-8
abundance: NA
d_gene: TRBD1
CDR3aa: CASSAWTGWSTDTQYF
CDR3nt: TGTGCCAGCAGCGCCTGGACAGGTTGGAGCACAGATACGCAGTATTTT

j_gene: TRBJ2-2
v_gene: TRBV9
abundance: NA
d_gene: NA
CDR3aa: CASSVASRTGELFF
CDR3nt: TGTGCCAGCAGCGTAGCATCGCGCACCGGGGAGCTGTTTTTT

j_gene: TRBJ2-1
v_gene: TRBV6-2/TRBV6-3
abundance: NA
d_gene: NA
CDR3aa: CASSRPGQYNEQFF
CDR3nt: TGTGCCAGCAGTAGACCAGGACAGTACAATGAGCAGTTCTTC

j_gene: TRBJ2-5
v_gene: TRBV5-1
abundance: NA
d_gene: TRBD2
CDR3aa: CASSHPQPWTSGPQETQYF
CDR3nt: TGCGCCAGCAGCCATCCACAGCCTTGGACTAGCGGGCCTCAAGAGACCCAGTACTTC

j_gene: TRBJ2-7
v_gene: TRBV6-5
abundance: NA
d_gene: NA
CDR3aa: CASYPKGGLKIF
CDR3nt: TGTGCCAGCTACCCGAAGGGGGGGCTCAAGATCTTC

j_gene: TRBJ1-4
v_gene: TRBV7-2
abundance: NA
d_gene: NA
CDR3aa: CASSLGAEEKLFF
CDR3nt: TGTGCCAGCAGCCTTGGAGCTGAGGAAAAACTGTTTTTT

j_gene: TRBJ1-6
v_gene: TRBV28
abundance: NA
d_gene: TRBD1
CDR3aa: CASSFLTGARSPLHF
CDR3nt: TGTGCCAGCAGTTTCCTGACAGGGGCGAGATCACCCCTCCACTTT

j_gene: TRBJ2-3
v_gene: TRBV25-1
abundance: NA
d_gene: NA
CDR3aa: CASGGALSTDTQYF
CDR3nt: TGTGCCAGTGGGGGGGCACTGAGCACAGATACGCAGTATTTT

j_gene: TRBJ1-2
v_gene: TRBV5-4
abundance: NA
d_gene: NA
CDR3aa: CASSLAGSNYGYTF
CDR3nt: TGTGCCAGCAGCTTGGCAGGGTCGAACTATGGCTACACCTTC

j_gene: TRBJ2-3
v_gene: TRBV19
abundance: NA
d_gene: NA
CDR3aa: CASSIEAGRTDTQYF
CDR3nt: TGTGCCAGTAGTATTGAGGCGGGACGGACAGATACGCAGTATTTT

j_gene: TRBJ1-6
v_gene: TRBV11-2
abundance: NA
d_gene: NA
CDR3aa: CASSVGGYNSPLHF
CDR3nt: TGTGCCAGCAGCGTGGGGGGCTATAATTCACCCCTCCACTTT

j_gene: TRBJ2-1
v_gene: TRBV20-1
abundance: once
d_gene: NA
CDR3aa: CSASQKNEQFF
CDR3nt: TGCAGTGCTAGTCAAAAAAATGAGCAGTTCTTC

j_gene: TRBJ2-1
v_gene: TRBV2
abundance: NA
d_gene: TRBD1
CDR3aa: CASSAEDRGGLVEQFF
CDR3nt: TGTGCCAGCAGTGCTGAGGACAGGGGGGGATTGGTTGAGCAGTTCTTC

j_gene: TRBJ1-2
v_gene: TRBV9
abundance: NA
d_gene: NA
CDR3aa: CASNPGGLDGYTF
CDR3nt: TGTGCCAGCAATCCCGGGGGGTTAGATGGCTACACCTTC

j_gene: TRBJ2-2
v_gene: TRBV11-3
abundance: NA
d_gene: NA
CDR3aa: CASSTGEVEPGELFF
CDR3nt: TGTGCCAGCAGCACAGGGGAGGTGGAGCCCGGGGAGCTGTTTTTT

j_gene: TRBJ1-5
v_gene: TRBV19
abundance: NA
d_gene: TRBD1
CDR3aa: CASSSLGQGISNQPQHF
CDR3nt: TGTGCCAGTAGTTCTCTCGGACAGGGGATTAGCAATCAGCCCCAGCATTTT

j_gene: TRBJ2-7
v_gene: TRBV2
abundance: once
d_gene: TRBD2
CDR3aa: CATGREPYEQYF
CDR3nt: TGTGCCACAGGGCGGGAGCCCTACGAGCAGTACTTC

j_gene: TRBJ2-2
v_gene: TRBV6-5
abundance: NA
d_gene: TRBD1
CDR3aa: CASSRQGAGGELFF
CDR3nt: TGTGCCAGCAGTCGACAGGGGGCGGGCGGGGAGCTGTTTTTT

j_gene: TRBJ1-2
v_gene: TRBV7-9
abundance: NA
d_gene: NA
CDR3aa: CASSLIRSSATNYGYTF
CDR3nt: TGTGCCAGCAGCTTAATCAGATCCTCCGCCACTAACTATGGCTACACCTTC

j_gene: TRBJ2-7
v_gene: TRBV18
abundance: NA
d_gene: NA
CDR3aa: CASSPGFYEQYF
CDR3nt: TGTGCCAGCTCACCCGGGTTCTACGAGCAGTACTTC

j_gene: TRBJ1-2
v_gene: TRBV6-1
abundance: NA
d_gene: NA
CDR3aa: CASSEEGRENYGYTF
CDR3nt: TGTGCCAGCAGTGAAGAGGGAAGGGAGAACTATGGCTACACCTTC

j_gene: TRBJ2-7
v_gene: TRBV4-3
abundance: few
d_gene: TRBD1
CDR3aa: CASSQDYRGFAYEQYF
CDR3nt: TGCGCCAGCAGCCAAGACTACAGGGGTTTTGCCTACGAGCAGTACTTC

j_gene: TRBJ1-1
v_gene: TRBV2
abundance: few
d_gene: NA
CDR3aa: CASSFGGFGEAFF
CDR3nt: TGTGCCAGCAGCTTTGGTGGTTTCGGTGAAGCTTTCTTT

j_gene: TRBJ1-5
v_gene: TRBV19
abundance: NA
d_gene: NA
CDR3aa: CASSIREGREPQHF
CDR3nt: TGTGCCAGTAGTATTCGGGAGGGCAGGGAGCCCCAGCATTTT

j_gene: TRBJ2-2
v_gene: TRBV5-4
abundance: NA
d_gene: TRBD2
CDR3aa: CASSEGLAGGTGELFF
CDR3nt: TGTGCCAGCAGCGAGGGACTAGCGGGAGGAACCGGGGAGCTGTTTTTT

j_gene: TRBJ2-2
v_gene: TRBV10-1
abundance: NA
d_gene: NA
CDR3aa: CASSGGGSTGELFF
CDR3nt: TGCGCCAGCAGTGGGGGGGGCAGCACCGGGGAGCTGTTTTTT

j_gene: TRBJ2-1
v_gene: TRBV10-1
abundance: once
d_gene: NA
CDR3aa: CASSGGDIGQFF
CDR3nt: TGCGCCAGCAGTGGTGGGGACATCGGGCAGTTCTTC